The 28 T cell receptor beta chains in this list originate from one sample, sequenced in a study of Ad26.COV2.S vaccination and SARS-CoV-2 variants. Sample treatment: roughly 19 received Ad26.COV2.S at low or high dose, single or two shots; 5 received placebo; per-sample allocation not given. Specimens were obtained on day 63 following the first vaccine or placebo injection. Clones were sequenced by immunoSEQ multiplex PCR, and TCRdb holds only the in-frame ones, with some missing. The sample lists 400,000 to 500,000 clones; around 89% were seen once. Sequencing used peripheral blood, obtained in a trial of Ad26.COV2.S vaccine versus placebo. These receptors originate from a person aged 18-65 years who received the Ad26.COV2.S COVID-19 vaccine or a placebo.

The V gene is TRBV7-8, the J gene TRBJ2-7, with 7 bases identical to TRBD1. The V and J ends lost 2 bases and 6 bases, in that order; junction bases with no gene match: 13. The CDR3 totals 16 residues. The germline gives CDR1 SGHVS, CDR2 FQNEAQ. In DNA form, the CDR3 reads TGTGCCAGCAGCTTAAGATCGTCGGACAGGAGATCCGAGCAGTACTTC. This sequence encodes CASSLRSSDRRSEQYF.

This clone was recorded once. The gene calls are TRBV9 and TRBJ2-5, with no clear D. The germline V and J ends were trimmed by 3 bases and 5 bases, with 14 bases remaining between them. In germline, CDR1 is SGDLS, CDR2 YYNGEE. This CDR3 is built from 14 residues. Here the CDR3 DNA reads TGTGCCAGCAGCGCTCCGAGGCGCCCGGAGACCCAGTACTTC. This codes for CASSAPRRPETQYF.

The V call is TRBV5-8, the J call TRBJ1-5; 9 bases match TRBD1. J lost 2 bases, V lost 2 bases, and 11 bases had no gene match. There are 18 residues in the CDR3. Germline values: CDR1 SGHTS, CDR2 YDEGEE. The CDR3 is CASSFLTGGLRGNQPQHF. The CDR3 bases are TGTGCCAGCAGCTTTCTGACAGGGGGATTGAGGGGCAATCAGCCCCAGCATTTT. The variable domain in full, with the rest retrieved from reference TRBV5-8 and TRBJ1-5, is EAGVTQSPTHLIKTRGQQATLRCSPISGHTSVYWYQQALGLGLQFLLWYDEGEERNRGNFPPRFSGRQFPNYSSELNVNALELEDSALYLCASSFLTGGLRGNQPQHFGDGTRLSIL.

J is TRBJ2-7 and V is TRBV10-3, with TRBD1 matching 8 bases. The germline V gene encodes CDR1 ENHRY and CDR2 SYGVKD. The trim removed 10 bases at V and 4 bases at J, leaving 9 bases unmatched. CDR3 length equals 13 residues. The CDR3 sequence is CATRDRHGYEQYF. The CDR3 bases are TGTGCCACCCGGGACAGGCATGGTTACGAGCAGTACTTC.

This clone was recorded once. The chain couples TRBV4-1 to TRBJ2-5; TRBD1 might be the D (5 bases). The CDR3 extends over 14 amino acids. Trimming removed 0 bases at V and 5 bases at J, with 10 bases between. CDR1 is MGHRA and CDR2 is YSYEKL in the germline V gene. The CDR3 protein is CASSQDVGDETQYF. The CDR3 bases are TGCGCCAGCAGCCAAGATGTAGGGGATGAGACCCAGTACTTC.

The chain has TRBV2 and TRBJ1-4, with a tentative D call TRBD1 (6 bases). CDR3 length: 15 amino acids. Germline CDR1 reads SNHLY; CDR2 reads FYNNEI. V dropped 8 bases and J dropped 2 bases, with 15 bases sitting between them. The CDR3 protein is CASLGARGTNEKLFF. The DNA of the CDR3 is TGTGCCAGCTTGGGGGCGCGGGGGACTAATGAAAAACTGTTTTTT.

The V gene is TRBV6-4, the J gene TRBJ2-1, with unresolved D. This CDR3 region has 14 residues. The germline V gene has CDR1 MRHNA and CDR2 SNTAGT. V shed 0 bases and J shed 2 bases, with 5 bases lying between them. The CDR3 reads CASSDSNPYNEQFF. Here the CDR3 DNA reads TGTGCCAGCAGTGACTCGAATCCCTACAATGAGCAGTTCTTC.

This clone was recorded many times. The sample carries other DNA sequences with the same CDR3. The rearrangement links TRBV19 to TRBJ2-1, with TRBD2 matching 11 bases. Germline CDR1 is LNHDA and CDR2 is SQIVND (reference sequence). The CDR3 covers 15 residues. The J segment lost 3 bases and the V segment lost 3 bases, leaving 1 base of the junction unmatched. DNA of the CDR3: TGTGCCAGTAGTATGACTAGCGGGGACTACAATGAGCAGTTCTTC. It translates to CASSMTSGDYNEQFF.

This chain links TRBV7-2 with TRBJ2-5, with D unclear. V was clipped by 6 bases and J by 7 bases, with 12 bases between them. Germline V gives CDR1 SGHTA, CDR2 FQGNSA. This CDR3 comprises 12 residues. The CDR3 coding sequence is TGTGCCAGCAGTCACCCAAAGGGGACCCAGTACTTC. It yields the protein CASSHPKGTQYF.

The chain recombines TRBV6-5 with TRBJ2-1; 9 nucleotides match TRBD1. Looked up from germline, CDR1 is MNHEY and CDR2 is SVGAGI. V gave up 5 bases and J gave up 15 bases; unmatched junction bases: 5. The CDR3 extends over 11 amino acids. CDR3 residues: CASSQGQGWFF. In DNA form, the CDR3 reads TGTGCCAGCAGTCAGGGACAGGGCTGGTTCTTC.

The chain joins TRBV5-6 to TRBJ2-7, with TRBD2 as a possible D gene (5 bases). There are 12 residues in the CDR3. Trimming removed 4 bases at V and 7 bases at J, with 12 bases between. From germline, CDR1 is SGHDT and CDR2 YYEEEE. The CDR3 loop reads CASSPLTGEQYF. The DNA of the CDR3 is TGTGCCAGCAGCCCGCTAACGGGGGAGCAGTACTTC.

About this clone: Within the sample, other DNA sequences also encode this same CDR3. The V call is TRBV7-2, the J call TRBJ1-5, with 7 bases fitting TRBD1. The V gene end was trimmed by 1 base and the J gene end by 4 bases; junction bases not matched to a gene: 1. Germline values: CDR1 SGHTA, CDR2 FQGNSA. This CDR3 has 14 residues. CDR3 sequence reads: CASSLDRGNQPQHF. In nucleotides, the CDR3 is TGTGCCAGCAGCTTAGACAGGGGAAATCAGCCCCAGCATTTT. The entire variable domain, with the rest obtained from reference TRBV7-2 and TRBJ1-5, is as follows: GAGVSQSPSNKVTEKGKDVELRCDPISGHTALYWYRQSLGQGLEFLIYFQGNSAPDKSGLPSDRFSAERTGGSVSTLTIQRTQQEDSAVYLCASSLDRGNQPQHFGDGTRLSIL.

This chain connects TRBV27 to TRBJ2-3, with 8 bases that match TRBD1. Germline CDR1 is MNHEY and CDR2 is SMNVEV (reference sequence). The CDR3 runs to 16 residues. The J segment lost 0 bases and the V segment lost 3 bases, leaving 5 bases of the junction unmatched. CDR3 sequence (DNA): TGTGCCAGCAGTTTCCTTGGACAGGGAAGCACAGATACGCAGTATTTT. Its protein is CASSFLGQGSTDTQYF.

In nucleotides, the CDR3 is TGTGCCAGCAGTTACTCTGGCGGTAAGGGGTACGAGCAGTACTTC. The encoded protein is CASSYSGGKGYEQYF. This rearrangement joins TRBV6-5 to TRBJ2-7; maybe TRBD1 (5 bases). Trimming took 0 bases from V and 4 from J, leaving 13 bases between them. In germline, CDR1 is MNHEY, CDR2 SVGAGI. The CDR3 runs 15 residues.

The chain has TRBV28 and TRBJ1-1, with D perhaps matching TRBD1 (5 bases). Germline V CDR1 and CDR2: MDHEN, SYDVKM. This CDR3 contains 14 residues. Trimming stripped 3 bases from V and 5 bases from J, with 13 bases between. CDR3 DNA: TGTGCCAGCAGTTTTCGGGGGGTAAGAACTGAAGCTTTCTTT. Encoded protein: CASSFRGVRTEAFF.

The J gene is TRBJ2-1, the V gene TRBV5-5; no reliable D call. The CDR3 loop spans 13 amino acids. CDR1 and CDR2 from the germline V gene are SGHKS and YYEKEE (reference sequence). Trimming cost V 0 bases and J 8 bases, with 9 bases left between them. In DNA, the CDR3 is TGTGCCAGCAGCTTGGCCGCGGAGTATGAGCAGTTCTTC. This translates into CASSLAAEYEQFF. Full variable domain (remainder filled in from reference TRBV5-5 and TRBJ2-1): DAGVTQSPTHLIKTRGQQVTLRCSPISGHKSVSWYQQVLGQGPQFIFQYYEKEERGRGNFPDRFSARQFPNYSSELNVNALLLGDSALYLCASSLAAEYEQFFGPGTRLTVL.

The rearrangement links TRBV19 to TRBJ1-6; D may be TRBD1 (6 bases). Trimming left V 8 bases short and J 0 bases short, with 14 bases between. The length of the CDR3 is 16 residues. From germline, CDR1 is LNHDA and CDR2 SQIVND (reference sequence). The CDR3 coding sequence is TGTGCCAGTCGTAGAGGAGGGGGCTCCTATAATTCACCCCTCCACTTT. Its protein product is CASRRGGGSYNSPLHF.

CDR3 loop: CASSQGGLKRDEQFF. CDR3 sequence (DNA): TGCGCCAGCAGCCAAGGAGGGTTGAAGAGGGATGAGCAGTTCTTC. V usage is TRBV4-1 and J usage is TRBJ2-1, with D possibly being TRBD2 (5 bases). Trimming cost V 1 base and J 8 bases, with 15 bases left between them. CDR3 size: 15 residues. Looked up from germline, CDR1 is MGHRA and CDR2 is YSYEKL.

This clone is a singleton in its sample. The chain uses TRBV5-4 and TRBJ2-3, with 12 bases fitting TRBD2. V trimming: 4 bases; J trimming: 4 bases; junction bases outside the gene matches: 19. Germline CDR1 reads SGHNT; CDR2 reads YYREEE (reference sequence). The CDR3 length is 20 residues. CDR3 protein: CASSPYRPSGGALEADTQYF. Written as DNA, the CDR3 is TGTGCCAGCAGCCCATACCGTCCTAGCGGGGGGGCCCTTGAAGCAGATACGCAGTATTTT.

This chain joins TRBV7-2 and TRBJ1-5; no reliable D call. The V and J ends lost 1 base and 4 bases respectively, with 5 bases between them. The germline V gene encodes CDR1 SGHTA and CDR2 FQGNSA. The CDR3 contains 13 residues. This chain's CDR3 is CASSLELNQPQHF. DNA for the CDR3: TGTGCCAGCAGCTTAGAGCTTAATCAGCCCCAGCATTTT.

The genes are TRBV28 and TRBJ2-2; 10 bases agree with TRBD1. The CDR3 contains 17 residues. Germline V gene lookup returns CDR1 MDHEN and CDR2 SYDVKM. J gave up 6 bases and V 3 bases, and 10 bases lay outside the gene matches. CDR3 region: CASSLPPGQGFPGELFF. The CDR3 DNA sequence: TGTGCCAGCAGTTTGCCTCCGGGACAGGGGTTTCCCGGGGAGCTGTTTTTT.

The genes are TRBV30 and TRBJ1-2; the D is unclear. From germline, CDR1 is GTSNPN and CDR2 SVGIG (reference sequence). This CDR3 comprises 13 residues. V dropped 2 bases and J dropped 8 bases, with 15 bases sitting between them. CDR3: CAWSKSGMGGYTF. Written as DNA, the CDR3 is TGTGCCTGGAGTAAATCTGGTATGGGGGGCTACACCTTC.

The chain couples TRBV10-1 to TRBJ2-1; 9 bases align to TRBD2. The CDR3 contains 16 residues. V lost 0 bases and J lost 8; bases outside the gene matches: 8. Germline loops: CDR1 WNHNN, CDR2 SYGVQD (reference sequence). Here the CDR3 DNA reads TGCGCCAGCAGTGAGTCGATGGGCGGGGGGGAGGATGAGCAGTTCTTC. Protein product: CASSESMGGGEDEQFF.

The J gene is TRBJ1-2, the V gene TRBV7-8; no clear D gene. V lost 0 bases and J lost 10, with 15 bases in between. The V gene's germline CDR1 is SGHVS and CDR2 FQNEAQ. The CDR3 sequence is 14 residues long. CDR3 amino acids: CASSLAEDLVPYTF. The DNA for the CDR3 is TGTGCCAGCAGCTTAGCGGAGGATTTAGTACCCTACACCTTC.

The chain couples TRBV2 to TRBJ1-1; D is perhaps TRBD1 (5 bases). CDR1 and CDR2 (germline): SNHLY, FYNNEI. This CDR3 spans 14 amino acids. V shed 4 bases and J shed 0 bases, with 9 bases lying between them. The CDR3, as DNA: TGTGCCAGCAGTGGATACAGGATGAACACTGAAGCTTTCTTT. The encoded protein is CASSGYRMNTEAFF.

DNA for the CDR3: TGTGCCAGCAGCTTCCTCGACGGCTATGGCTACACCTTC. Protein sequence: CASSFLDGYGYTF. This sequence joins TRBV7-3 and TRBJ1-2, with D unresolved. Germline V CDR1 and CDR2: SGHTA, FQGTGA. This CDR3 has 13 amino acids. Deletions cut 3 bases from V and 4 bases from J, with 9 bases between.

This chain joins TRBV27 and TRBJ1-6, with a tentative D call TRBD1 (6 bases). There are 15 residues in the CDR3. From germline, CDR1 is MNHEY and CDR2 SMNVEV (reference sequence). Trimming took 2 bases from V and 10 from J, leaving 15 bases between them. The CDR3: CASSLEGGNYSPLHF. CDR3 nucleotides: TGTGCCAGCAGTTTAGAGGGGGGAAATTACTCACCCCTCCACTTT.

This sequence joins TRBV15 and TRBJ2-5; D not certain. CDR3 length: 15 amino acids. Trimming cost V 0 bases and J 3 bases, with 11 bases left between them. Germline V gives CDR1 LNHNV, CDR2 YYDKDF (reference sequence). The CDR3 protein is CATSRDPTKKETQYF. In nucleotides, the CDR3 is TGTGCCACCAGCAGAGATCCAACTAAAAAAGAGACCCAGTACTTC.